These 17 T cell receptor beta chains share one sample of origin, sequenced in a study of blood T cell repertoires in COVID-19 (TCRdb year 2020). Library preparation employed the immunoSEQ multiplex PCR assay. The source is immuneACCESS, and TCRdb retained only in-frame sequences with V and J called. Part of the clones is not carried over; for the studies checked, unresolved V genes explain less than half of this, and the remainder is unexplained. The sample table lists about 300,000 clones, approximately 90% of them with a count of one. 6.5% to 8% of the sample lies in the top ten. Material for sequencing was peripheral blood. The source is a woman in her thirties with COVID-19, enrolled during active disease.

The V call is TRBV7-2, the J call TRBJ2-4; 7 nucleotides agree with TRBD2. With 0 bases clipped from V and 2 bases from J, the junction kept 1 base outside the gene matches. CDR3 size: 15 residues. Germline V lookup: CDR1 SGHTA, CDR2 FQGNSA. CDR3 sequence reads: CASSLAGLTKNIQYF. The DNA for the CDR3 is TGTGCCAGCAGCTTAGCGGGACTAACCAAAAACATTCAGTACTTC.

The chain couples TRBV19 to TRBJ1-2; D possibly corresponds to TRBD1 (5 bases). Germline loops: CDR1 LNHDA, CDR2 SQIVND (reference sequence). V dropped 5 bases and J dropped 4 bases, with 11 bases sitting between them. This CDR3 is 13 amino acids long. The CDR3 nucleotides read TGTGCCAGTAGTCGTTCAGGGTTCTATGGCTACACCTTC. Protein sequence: CASSRSGFYGYTF.

V and J are TRBV5-1 and TRBJ2-2, with 9 bases matching TRBD1. In germline, CDR1 is SGHRS, CDR2 YFSETQ. The V gene end was trimmed by 3 bases and the J gene end by 4 bases; junction bases not matched to a gene: 4. This CDR3 has 15 residues. CDR3 coding DNA: TGCGCCAGCAGCTCCGTACAGGGGGCCACCGGGGAGCTGTTTTTT. Protein sequence: CASSSVQGATGELFF. Looking up the rest from reference TRBV5-1 and TRBJ2-2 gives the full variable domain: KAGVTQTPRYLIKTRGQQVTLSCSPISGHRSVSWYQQTPGQGLQFLFEYFSETQRNKGNFPGRFSGRQFSNSRSEMNVSTLELGDSALYLCASSSVQGATGELFFGEGSRLTVL.

DNA of the CDR3: TGTGCCAGCAGTTCCCCAGACAGGGACGGCACAGATACGCAGTATTTT. This gives the protein CASSSPDRDGTDTQYF. This chain uses TRBV6-5 with TRBJ2-3; 7 bases agree with TRBD1. CDR1 and CDR2 (germline): MNHEY, SVGAGI. The V gene end was trimmed by 4 bases and the J gene end by 1 base; junction bases not matched to a gene: 8. The CDR3 consists of 16 residues.

The chain uses TRBV5-8 and TRBJ1-2; TRBD1 matches at 9 bases. J lost 2 bases, V lost 0 bases, and 2 bases had no gene match. The CDR3 covers 15 residues. Germline values: CDR1 SGHTS, CDR2 YDEGEE. DNA of the CDR3: TGTGCCAGCAGCTTGGGGGGACAGGGAAACTATGGCTACACCTTC. Translated: CASSLGGQGNYGYTF.

The rearrangement joins TRBV25-1 to TRBJ2-1; TRBD1 agrees at 8 bases. Germline CDR1 MGHDK, CDR2 SYGVNS. CDR3 length equals 12 residues. V was clipped by 5 bases and J by 9 bases; unmatched bases: 3. CDR3 bases: TGTGCCAGCAGTTCAGGGGGCACTGAGCAGTTCTTC. Translating gives CASSSGGTEQFF.

In DNA form, the CDR3 reads TGTGCCAGCAGTTCGATCGGACAGGGAGGAGAAAAACTGTTTTTT. The encoded protein is CASSSIGQGGEKLFF. The V gene is TRBV28, the J gene TRBJ1-4, with 8 bases fitting TRBD1. The CDR3 spans 15 residues. Germline CDR1 MDHEN, CDR2 SYDVKM. V gave up 4 bases and J gave up 8 bases; unmatched junction bases: 9.

The genes are TRBV10-3 and TRBJ2-7; 8 positions agree with TRBD2. Germline CDR1 and CDR2: ENHRY and SYGVKD. J lost 2 bases, V lost 2 bases, and 5 bases had no gene match. The CDR3 extends over 15 amino acids. The CDR3 here is CAISEDSGNPYEQYF. As DNA, the CDR3 is TGTGCCATCAGTGAGGATAGCGGGAACCCCTACGAGCAGTACTTC.

The chain combines TRBV5-6 with TRBJ1-5, with 8 positions matching TRBD1. V shed 2 bases, J shed 1 base, and the junction held 11 bases outside the gene matches. There are 18 residues in the CDR3. The V gene's germline CDR1 is SGHDT and CDR2 YYEEEE. The CDR3 sequence: CASSLFYRGSGSNQPQHF. Here the CDR3 DNA reads TGTGCCAGCAGCTTATTTTACAGGGGGTCCGGGAGCAATCAGCCCCAGCATTTT.

This chain joins TRBV5-1 and TRBJ2-5; D is possibly TRBD1 (6 bases). Germline V CDR1 and CDR2: SGHRS, YFSETQ. V was trimmed by 2 bases and J by 1 base, leaving 9 bases between them. The CDR3 has 14 amino acids. The CDR3 spells CASSFMDSQETQYF. The DNA for the CDR3 is TGCGCCAGCAGCTTCATGGACAGCCAAGAGACCCAGTACTTC.

The chain links TRBV6-2 or TRBV6-3 to TRBJ2-2; D gene uncertain. Trimming pared 5 bases from V and 0 bases from J, leaving 10 bases between. The CDR3 totals 15 residues. CDR1 is MNHEY and CDR2 is SVGEGT in the germline V gene. The CDR3 reads CASSKRSANTGELFF. DNA for the CDR3: TGTGCCAGCAGTAAACGGAGCGCGAACACCGGGGAGCTGTTTTTT.

In this sample, this clone turned up once. The V call is TRBV28, the J call TRBJ2-3; TRBD2 might be the D (6 bases). V gave up 2 bases and J gave up 1 base, with 10 bases separating them. Germline CDR1 MDHEN, CDR2 SYDVKM. The CDR3 extends over 15 amino acids. CDR3 loop: CASSLRRAGTDTQYF. The CDR3 DNA is TGTGCCAGCAGTTTAAGGAGGGCCGGCACAGATACGCAGTATTTT.

The chain carries TRBV10-3 and TRBJ2-6, with TRBD1 as a possible D gene (6 bases). Trimming took 0 bases from V and 2 from J, leaving 11 bases between them. The CDR3 runs 17 residues. Germline V gives CDR1 ENHRY, CDR2 SYGVKD. The CDR3 nucleotides are TGTGCCATCAGTGAGTCTGGGGGCTCGGCTGGGGCCAACGTCCTGACTTTC. Amino acids: CAISESGGSAGANVLTF.

This clone was seen only once. This chain joins TRBV6-6 and TRBJ1-1, with TRBD1 matching 8 bases. The CDR3 totals 15 residues. J gave up 6 bases and V 2 bases, and 8 bases lay outside the gene matches. CDR1 is MNHNY, CDR2 SVGAGI, per germline (reference sequence). CDR3 nucleotide sequence: TGTGCCAGCAGTTACGCCGGACAGGGAGTCCCTGAAGCTTTCTTT. It yields the protein CASSYAGQGVPEAFF.

The genes are TRBV28 and TRBJ1-5; tentative D call: TRBD1 (5 bases). V lost 7 bases and J lost 4, with 11 bases in between. CDR3 length: 13 residues. Germline assignment: CDR1 MDHEN and CDR2 SYDVKM. The CDR3 sequence: CASTRGGNQPQHF. In DNA form, the CDR3 reads TGTGCCAGCACCCGGGGGGGGAATCAGCCCCAGCATTTT.

The CDR3: CASSASVGQGKEKLFF. The CDR3 nucleotides are TGTGCCAGCAGTGCTTCGGTTGGACAGGGGAAGGAAAAACTGTTTTTT. This chain joins TRBV2 and TRBJ1-4, with 9 bases aligning to TRBD1. The germline V gene has CDR1 SNHLY and CDR2 FYNNEI. The length of the CDR3 is 16 residues. V lost 4 bases and J lost 8; bases outside the gene matches: 11.

The chain has TRBV28 and TRBJ2-3; 7 bases fit TRBD2. Germline CDR1 MDHEN, CDR2 SYDVKM. This CDR3 has 16 amino acids. Trimming took 6 bases from V and 3 from J; bases not matched to a gene: 12. The CDR3, as DNA: TGTGCCAGCAGGGACAACTTCGGGAGGACTACAGATACGCAGTATTTT. Translated: CASRDNFGRTTDTQYF.